A single sample gave rise to the 29 T cell receptor beta chains below, sequenced in a study of blood T cell repertoires in COVID-19. Sequencing was performed with immunoSEQ multiplex PCR; in TCRdb, only in-frame clones are kept and a portion is missing. The table has some 100,000 clones, approximately 86% seen once. Sequencing was performed on PBMCs or T cells enriched from blood (not recorded which). These receptors were collected from a woman aged 50 to 65 who had recovered from COVID-19.

The chain joins TRBV30 to TRBJ1-4; D gene uncertain. Trimming cost V 3 bases and J 5 bases, with 10 bases left between them. The germline CDR1 and CDR2 sequences are GTSNPN and SVGIG (reference sequence). This CDR3 is built from 13 residues. The CDR3 here is CAWSPHSNEKLFF. DNA of the CDR3: TGTGCCTGGAGCCCCCATTCCAATGAAAAACTGTTTTTT. Full variable domain (outside the CDR3, taken from reference TRBV30 and TRBJ1-4): SQTIHQWPATLVQPVGSPLSLECTVEGTSNPNLYWYRQAAGRGLQLLFYSVGIGQISSEVPQNLSASRPQDRQFILSSKKLLLSDSGFYLCAWSPHSNEKLFFGSGTQLSVL.

The rearrangement uses TRBV5-1 and TRBJ1-4; D is uncertain. Germline CDR1 and CDR2: SGHRS and YFSETQ. V lost 1 base and J 7 bases, leaving 8 bases between the germline ends. The CDR3 contains 13 residues. The CDR3 loop reads CASSLRRAEKLFF. CDR3 bases: TGCGCCAGCAGCTTGCGGAGGGCTGAAAAACTGTTTTTT.

This chain links TRBV19 with TRBJ2-3; D is unclear. The germline V gene has CDR1 LNHDA and CDR2 SQIVND (reference sequence). This CDR3 contains 15 residues. V gave up 3 bases and J gave up 0 bases, with 10 bases separating them. The CDR3 loop is CASSIERRSTDTQYF. The CDR3 DNA reads TGTGCCAGTAGTATTGAGAGAAGAAGCACAGATACGCAGTATTTT.

This chain joins TRBV28 and TRBJ2-5; the D gene is possibly TRBD1 (6 bases). The CDR3 covers 13 residues. Germline V gives CDR1 MDHEN, CDR2 SYDVKM. The ends were cut back, 6 bases at V and 5 bases at J, with 13 bases in the middle. The CDR3 sequence is CASRGAGQETQYF. As DNA, the CDR3 is TGTGCCAGCAGGGGGGCAGGTCAGGAGACCCAGTACTTC.

This clone was recorded once. The V gene is TRBV3-1 (or the pseudogene TRBV3-2), the J gene TRBJ1-1; perhaps TRBD1 as D (5 bases). CDR3 length: 14 amino acids. Trimming cost V 4 bases and J 1 base, with 10 bases left between them. CDR1 is LGHDT, CDR2 YNNKEL, per germline (reference sequence). The CDR3 protein is CASSPTGGNTEAFF. The DNA of the CDR3 is TGTGCCAGCAGCCCAACCGGGGGGAACACTGAAGCTTTCTTT.

This clone has only a few counts. The rearrangement joins TRBV9 to TRBJ1-1; TRBD1 aligns across 8 bases. With V trimmed by 2 bases and J by 2 bases, 2 bases remained unmatched. The CDR3 runs to 14 residues. The V gene's germline CDR1 is SGDLS and CDR2 YYNGEE. The CDR3 loop reads CASSVDRGNTEAFF. DNA for the CDR3: TGTGCCAGCAGCGTTGACAGGGGTAACACTGAAGCTTTCTTT.

The genes are TRBV9 and TRBJ1-5, with D possibly matching TRBD1 (5 bases). Germline V gene data show CDR1 as SGDLS and CDR2 as YYNGEE. The CDR3 consists of 15 residues. Trimming took off 1 base at V and 3 bases at J, with 11 bases between the two ends. Here the CDR3 DNA reads TGTGCCAGCAGCGTATCGGACACACACAATCAGCCCCAGCATTTT. Translating gives CASSVSDTHNQPQHF.

The rearrangement links TRBV28 to TRBJ2-7; TRBD1 aligns across 8 bases. Losses at the gene ends were 3 bases for V and 4 bases for J; bases not matched to a gene: 11. CDR1 and CDR2 from the germline V gene are MDHEN and SYDVKM. The CDR3 runs 16 residues. The CDR3 protein is CASSFSFSDRGYEQYF. CDR3 coding DNA: TGTGCCAGCAGTTTTTCTTTCTCTGACAGGGGATACGAGCAGTACTTC.

The chain is built from TRBV5-5 and TRBJ2-3; D gene unclear. V lost 3 bases, J lost 1 base, and 6 bases lay in between. The CDR3 contains 13 residues. The germline CDR1 and CDR2 sequences are SGHKS and YYEKEE (reference sequence). This CDR3 is CASSWPGTDTQYF. The CDR3 DNA sequence: TGTGCCAGCAGCTGGCCAGGCACAGATACGCAGTATTTT.

This rearrangement joins TRBV6-1 to TRBJ2-3; 10 bases are shared with TRBD1. The CDR3 consists of 16 residues. Germline V gene data show CDR1 as MNHNS and CDR2 as SASEGT. V shed 4 bases, J shed 3 bases, and the junction held 7 bases outside the gene matches. In nucleotides, the CDR3 is TGTGCCAGCAGTGCCGGGGAGGGACAGGGGACAGATACGCAGTATTTT. Translating it yields CASSAGEGQGTDTQYF.

The chain is built from TRBV5-1 and TRBJ2-7, with 7 bases identical to TRBD1. Losses at the gene ends were 4 bases for V and 3 bases for J; bases not matched to a gene: 4. The CDR3 is 13 residues long. Germline V lookup: CDR1 SGHRS, CDR2 YFSETQ. The CDR3 loop is CASSTDRFYEQYF. CDR3 bases: TGCGCCAGCAGCACGGACAGGTTCTACGAGCAGTACTTC.

The chain recombines TRBV5-1 with TRBJ1-6; the D is unclear. CDR1 and CDR2 from the germline V gene are SGHRS and YFSETQ. Trimming cost V 0 bases and J 6 bases, with 4 bases left between them. CDR3 size: 13 residues. CDR3 sequence: CASSLAGNSPLHF. In DNA, the CDR3 is TGCGCCAGCAGCTTGGCCGGTAATTCACCCCTCCACTTT.

This chain links TRBV28 with TRBJ2-7; 8 nucleotides match TRBD2. V was clipped by 2 bases and J by 0 bases; unmatched bases: 9. This CDR3 contains 17 residues. The germline CDR1 and CDR2 sequences are MDHEN and SYDVKM. Here the CDR3 reads CASSLPSGSHSSYEQYF. CDR3 coding DNA: TGTGCCAGCAGTTTACCTAGCGGGTCCCACAGCTCCTACGAGCAGTACTTC.

The chain has TRBV2 and TRBJ2-1, with 9 nucleotides matching TRBD2. Germline V gives CDR1 SNHLY, CDR2 FYNNEI. The V gene end was trimmed by 3 bases and the J gene end by 6 bases; junction bases not matched to a gene: 6. This CDR3 contains 15 residues. The CDR3 nucleotides are TGTGCCAGCAGTGAGTGGCGGGGGGGAATCAATGAGCAGTTCTTC. This encodes CASSEWRGGINEQFF.

The genes are TRBV6-2 or TRBV6-3 and TRBJ2-5; 7 nucleotides match TRBD1. The CDR3 totals 12 residues. The V and J ends lost 5 bases and 5 bases, in that order; junction bases with no gene match: 2. The V gene's germline CDR1 is MNHEY and CDR2 SVGEGT. CDR3 loop: CASSPQGETQYF. The CDR3 DNA is TGTGCCAGCAGTCCACAGGGGGAGACCCAGTACTTC.

The chain links TRBV5-1 to TRBJ2-3; D gene uncertain. V was cut by 0 bases and J by 5 bases, with 4 bases left in between. The CDR3 totals 12 residues. Germline assignment: CDR1 SGHRS and CDR2 YFSETQ. CDR3 loop: CASSLARDTQYF. The CDR3, as DNA: TGCGCCAGCAGCTTGGCCAGAGATACGCAGTATTTT.

CDR3 loop: CASSWGGQEEQFF. The CDR3 region has the DNA TGTGCCAGCTCGTGGGGGGGCCAGGAGGAGCAGTTCTTC. The chain recombines TRBV2 with TRBJ2-1, with D possibly matching TRBD2 (7 bases). V lost 8 bases, J lost 10 bases, and 18 bases lay in between. The CDR3 is made up of 13 amino acids. The germline V gene has CDR1 SNHLY and CDR2 FYNNEI.

The chain combines TRBV27 with TRBJ2-1, with TRBD2 matching over 12 bases. CDR3 size: 16 residues. Germline CDR1 reads MNHEY; CDR2 reads SMNVEV (reference sequence). The V gene end was trimmed by 4 bases and the J gene end by 0 bases; junction bases not matched to a gene: 1. The CDR3 DNA is TGTGCCAGCAGTTCGACTAGCGGGAGCTCCTACAATGAGCAGTTCTTC. It yields the protein CASSSTSGSSYNEQFF.

The rearrangement joins TRBV2 to TRBJ2-3; 14 nucleotides line up with TRBD2. CDR1 SNHLY and CDR2 FYNNEI come from the germline V gene. The CDR3 has 15 residues. V lost 10 bases to trimming and J lost 5 bases; unmatched junction nucleotides: 8. CDR3 DNA sequence: TGTGCCAACTATCGACTAGCGGGGGGGGTAGATACGCAGTATTTT. Translating it yields CANYRLAGGVDTQYF.

The V and J genes are TRBV24-1 and TRBJ2-5; tentative D call: TRBD1 (6 bases). The V gene lost 0 bases and the J gene lost 2 bases, with 12 bases spanning the gap. This CDR3 region has 16 residues. The germline gives CDR1 KGHDR, CDR2 SFDVKD. In DNA form, the CDR3 reads TGTGCCACCAGTGATTTGCGGGAAGACAGGCAAGAGACCCAGTACTTC. It codes for CATSDLREDRQETQYF.

For the CDR3, the DNA is TGTGCCAGCGGGGGACAGGGGTACAATGAGCAGTTCTTC. Encoded protein: CASGGQGYNEQFF. The genes are TRBV27 and TRBJ2-1; 10 bases align to TRBD1. The CDR3 spans 13 residues. Germline CDR1 and CDR2: MNHEY and SMNVEV (reference sequence). With 8 bases clipped from V and 4 bases from J, the junction kept 2 bases outside the gene matches.

V usage is TRBV1 and J usage is TRBJ2-7; the table names TRBD1, a call not compared with the DNA. TRBV1 is annotated as a pseudogene. CDR3 length equals 16 residues. This chain's CDR3 is CTSSQAWRPRPYEQYF. The CDR3 DNA reads as TGCACCAGCAGCCAAGCATGGCGTCCCAGGCCCTACGAGCAGTACTTC.

This clone occurred once. The rearrangement links TRBV15 to TRBJ2-7; 11 nucleotides agree with TRBD2. The germline V gene encodes CDR1 LNHNV and CDR2 YYDKDF (reference sequence). The CDR3 loop spans 14 amino acids. The junction had 1 base not matched to a gene; V was cut back by 0 bases and J by 6 bases. CDR3 DNA sequence: TGTGCCACCAGCAGAGATACTAGCGGGGGCGAGCAGTACTTC. Residues: CATSRDTSGGEQYF.

This clone was counted once. The rearrangement joins TRBV28 to TRBJ1-1; possibly TRBD1 for D (6 bases). CDR3 length: 15 amino acids. V was pared by 6 bases and J by 1 base, with 15 bases between. Looked up from germline, CDR1 is MDHEN and CDR2 is SYDVKM. The CDR3 spells CASRGGGGRNTEAFF. The CDR3 region has the DNA TGTGCCAGCAGAGGCGGGGGCGGGAGGAACACTGAAGCTTTCTTT.

This chain joins TRBV4-1 and TRBJ1-6; 11 positions match TRBD1. Germline CDR1 is MGHRA and CDR2 is YSYEKL. The J segment lost 5 bases and the V segment lost 4 bases, leaving 7 bases of the junction unmatched. This CDR3 is 17 amino acids long. CDR3 sequence: CASSLGQGATNNSPLHF. The CDR3 DNA reads TGCGCCAGCAGCCTCGGACAGGGGGCCACGAATAATTCACCCCTCCACTTT.

The CDR3 bases are TGCGCCAGCAGCTTGGAGGGGGGGAGCAATCAGCCCCAGCATTTT. It translates to CASSLEGGSNQPQHF. The chain uses TRBV5-1 and TRBJ1-5; D possibly corresponds to TRBD1 (6 bases). CDR1 is SGHRS and CDR2 is YFSETQ in the germline V gene. The CDR3 consists of 15 residues. Trimming took off 0 bases at V and 1 base at J, with 8 bases between the two ends.

This chain connects TRBV28 to TRBJ2-1; D ambiguous. V gave up 4 bases and J gave up 7 bases, with 14 bases separating them. This CDR3 is built from 14 residues. CDR1 is MDHEN and CDR2 is SYDVKM in the germline V gene. The DNA for the CDR3 is TGTGCCAGCAGTTCCCCTACAATCGGGAATGAGCAGTTCTTC. This gives the protein CASSSPTIGNEQFF.

The chain combines TRBV15 with TRBJ1-1, with D possibly being TRBD1 (5 bases). CDR3 length: 13 amino acids. From germline, CDR1 is LNHNV and CDR2 YYDKDF (reference sequence). Deletions cut 5 bases from V and 3 bases from J, with 10 bases between. CDR3 loop: CATSGQGDTEAFF. CDR3 DNA: TGTGCCACCAGCGGGCAAGGGGACACTGAAGCTTTCTTT.

The rearrangement links TRBV5-1 to TRBJ2-1; 8 nucleotides agree with TRBD2. The CDR3 has 15 amino acids. J gave up 4 bases and V 4 bases, and 7 bases lay outside the gene matches. Germline values: CDR1 SGHRS, CDR2 YFSETQ. DNA of the CDR3: TGCGCCAGCAGCCCCGGCGGGGGGTCGTACAATGAGCAGTTCTTC. It specifies CASSPGGGSYNEQFF.